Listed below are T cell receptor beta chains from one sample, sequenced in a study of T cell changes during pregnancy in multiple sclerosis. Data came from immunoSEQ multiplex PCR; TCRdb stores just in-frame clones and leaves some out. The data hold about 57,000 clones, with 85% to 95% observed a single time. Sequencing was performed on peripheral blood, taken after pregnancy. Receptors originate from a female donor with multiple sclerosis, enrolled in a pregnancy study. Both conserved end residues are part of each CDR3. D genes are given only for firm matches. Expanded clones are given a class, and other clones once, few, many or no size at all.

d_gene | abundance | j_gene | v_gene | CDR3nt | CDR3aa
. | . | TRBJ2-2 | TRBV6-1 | TGTGCCAGCAGTGAAATGAGCGGCACCGGGGAGCTGTTTTTT | CASSEMSGTGELFF
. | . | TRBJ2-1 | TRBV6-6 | TGTGCCAGCAGCCTCTCGGGGAGCAATGAGCAGTTCTTC | CASSLSGSNEQFF
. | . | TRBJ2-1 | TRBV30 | TGTGCCTGGAGTCGGTTAGCGAACAATGAGCAGTTCTTC | CAWSRLANNEQFF
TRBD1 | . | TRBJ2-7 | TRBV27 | TGTGCCAGCTCCTCGCGAGGCAGGGGGCTAAACGAGCAGTACTTC | CASSSRGRGLNEQYF
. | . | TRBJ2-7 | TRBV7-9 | TGTGCCAGCAGCTCCCCGGGAGCTTACGAGCAGTACTTC | CASSSPGAYEQYF
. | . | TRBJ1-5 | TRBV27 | TGTGCCAGCAGCGGGGGATGGGGAGCCCCAGGTCAGCCCCAGCATTTT | CASSGGWGAPGQPQHF
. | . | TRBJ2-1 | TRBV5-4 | TGTGCCAGCAGCTTGTCCGGGAGTATCTACAATGAGCAGTTCTTC | CASSLSGSIYNEQFF
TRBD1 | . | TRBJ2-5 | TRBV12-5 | TGTGCTAGTGGTTTGGCCATGGGACAGGGGACGGGAGAGACCCAGTACTTC | CASGLAMGQGTGETQYF
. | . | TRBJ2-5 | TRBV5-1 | TGCGCCAGCAGCCCCCAAGAGTCCGCAGAGACCCAGTACTTC | CASSPQESAETQYF
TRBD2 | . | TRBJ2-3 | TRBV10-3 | TGTGCCATCAGTGTAGGACTAGCGGGCACAGATACGCAGTATTTT | CAISVGLAGTDTQYF
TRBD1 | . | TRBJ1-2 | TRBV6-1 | TGTGCCAGCAGTGAACGCGGGACAGGACACTATGGCTACACCTTC | CASSERGTGHYGYTF
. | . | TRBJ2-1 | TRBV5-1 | TGCGCCAGCAGCCAACCGACTATGGCGGACTACAATGAGCAGTTCTTC | CASSQPTMADYNEQFF
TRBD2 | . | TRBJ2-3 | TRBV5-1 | TGCGCCAGCAGCTTGGGTCTTAGCGGGGCCACAGATACGCAGTATTTT | CASSLGLSGATDTQYF
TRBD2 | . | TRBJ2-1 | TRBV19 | TGTGCCAGTAGTATGGTGTTCGGGACTAGCGGGTATCTAAACAATGAGCAGTTCTTC | CASSMVFGTSGYLNNEQFF
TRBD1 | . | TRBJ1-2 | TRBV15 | TGTGCCACCAGCAGCACAGGGGACTACTATGGCTACACCTTC | CATSSTGDYYGYTF
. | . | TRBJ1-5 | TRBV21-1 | TGTGCCAGCAGGCCTTATACTCCCAGGTTAAGTGGTGAGGGCCCCAATCAGCCCCAGCATTTT | CASRPYTPRLSGEGPNQPQHF
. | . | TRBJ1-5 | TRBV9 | TGTGCCAGCAGCGTTGCCGGACAGCCTTATCAGCCCCAGCATTTT | CASSVAGQPYQPQHF
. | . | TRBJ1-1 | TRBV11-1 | TGTGCCAGCAGCTTCTCCGGGACATGGAACACTGAAGCTTTCTTT | CASSFSGTWNTEAFF
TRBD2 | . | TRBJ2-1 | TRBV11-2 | TGTGCCAGCAGCCCAATGCTAGCGGGCGGGGGCAATGAGCAGTTCTTC | CASSPMLAGGGNEQFF
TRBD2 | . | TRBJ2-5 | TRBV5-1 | TGCGCCAGCAGCTTGGTTGGCGGGAGCGGGGAGACCCAGTACTTC | CASSLVGGSGETQYF
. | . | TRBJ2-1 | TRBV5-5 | TGTGCCAGCACCCTGTCTGGGTGGGGAGACAATGAGCAGTTCTTC | CASTLSGWGDNEQFF
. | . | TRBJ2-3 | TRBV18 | TGTGCCAGCTCACGCACCGATCAGGGGAAGAGGACAGATACGCAGTATTTT | CASSRTDQGKRTDTQYF
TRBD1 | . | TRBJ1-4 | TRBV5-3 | TGTGCCAGAAGCTTGATCAGGGGGCGGTGTGAAAAACTGTTTTTT | CARSLIRGRCEKLFF
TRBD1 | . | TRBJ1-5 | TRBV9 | TGTGCCAGCAGCCCCGGGACAGGGGGCACTAGCAATCAGCCCCAGCATTTT | CASSPGTGGTSNQPQHF
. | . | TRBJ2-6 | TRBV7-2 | TGTGCCAGCAGCGCCAGCCGCAACAGGGCTAGAATCAACGTCCTGACTTTC | CASSASRNRARINVLTF
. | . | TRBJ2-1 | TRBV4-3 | TGCGCCAGCAGCCAAGATATCGCCTACAATGAGCAGTTCTTC | CASSQDIAYNEQFF
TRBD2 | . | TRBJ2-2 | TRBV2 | TGTGCCAGCAGAGATGGGACTAGCGGGAGCGGCGGGGAGCTGTTTTTT | CASRDGTSGSGGELFF
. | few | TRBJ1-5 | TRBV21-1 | TGTGCCAGCAGCAAGCCCCTCCAGACAGAACATAGCAATCAGCCCCAGCATTTT | CASSKPLQTEHSNQPQHF
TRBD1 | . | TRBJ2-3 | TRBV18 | TGTGCCAGCTCACCGAGGACAGGGGCAGCAGATACGCAGTATTTT | CASSPRTGAADTQYF
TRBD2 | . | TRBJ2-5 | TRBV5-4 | TGTGCCAGCAGCTCTCCAGCGGGAGGGCCTGGGGGAGAGACCCAGTACTTC | CASSSPAGGPGGETQYF
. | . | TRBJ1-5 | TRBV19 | TGTGCCAGTAGTACCGGACAAGGCTATAGCAATCAGCCCCAGCATTTT | CASSTGQGYSNQPQHF
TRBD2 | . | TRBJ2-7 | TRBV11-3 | TGTGCCAGCAGCCGACCTTTACGACTAGCGGGAGATGACGAGCAGTACTTC | CASSRPLRLAGDDEQYF
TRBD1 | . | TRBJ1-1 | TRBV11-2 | TGTGCCAGCAGCTTGACAGGGGGCTACACTGAAGCTTTCTTT | CASSLTGGYTEAFF
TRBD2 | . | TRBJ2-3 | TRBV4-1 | TGCGCCAGCAGCCTCGGACTAGCGCCTAGCACAGATACGCAGTATTTT | CASSLGLAPSTDTQYF
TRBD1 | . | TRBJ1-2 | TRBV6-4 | TGTGCCAGCAGTGAGAAGGGGGCGAACGGCTACACCTTC | CASSEKGANGYTF
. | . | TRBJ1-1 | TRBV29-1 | TGCAGCGTTAACTTGTTAGCCTCTAACACTGAAGCTTTCTTT | CSVNLLASNTEAFF
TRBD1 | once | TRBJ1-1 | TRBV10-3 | TGTGCCATCAGGGCGGGACAGATGAACACTGAAGCTTTCTTT | CAIRAGQMNTEAFF
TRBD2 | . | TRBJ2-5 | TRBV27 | TGTGCCAGCAGTCCCCCGGGACTAGCGGGAGTAAGGGAGACCCAGTACTTC | CASSPPGLAGVRETQYF
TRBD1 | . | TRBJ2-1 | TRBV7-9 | TGTGCCAGCAGCTGGGGACAGGGGGCCTACAATGAGCAGTTCTTC | CASSWGQGAYNEQFF
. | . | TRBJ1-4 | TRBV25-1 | TGTGCCAGCAGTGAATATATTGGGGGGAATCGTGAAAAACTGTTTTTT | CASSEYIGGNREKLFF
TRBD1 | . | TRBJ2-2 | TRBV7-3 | TGTGCCAGCAGACCCGCGACAGGGAGAACCGGGGAGCTGTTTTTT | CASRPATGRTGELFF
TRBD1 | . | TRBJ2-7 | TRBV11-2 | TGTGCCAGCAGGGATGGGACAGGTGTTACCTACGAGCAGTACTTC | CASRDGTGVTYEQYF
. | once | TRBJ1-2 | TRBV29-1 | TGCAGCGTCCAAACAGGGACCTATGGCTACACCTTC | CSVQTGTYGYTF
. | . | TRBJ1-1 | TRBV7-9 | TGTGCCAGCAGCCCGATGTTTGTCAGGGGTTACGGGTCAAAGGAAGCTTTCTTT | CASSPMFVRGYGSKEAFF
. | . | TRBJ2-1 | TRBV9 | TGTGCCAGCAGCGCCCTCCCCGGTACCCACAATGAGCAGTTCTTC | CASSALPGTHNEQFF
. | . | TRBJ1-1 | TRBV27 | TGTGCCAGCAGTTCCCCCACAGGGCGAATCACTGAAGCTTTCTTT | CASSSPTGRITEAFF